The next 32 T cell receptor beta chains were all read from a single sample in a study of CD8 T cells in Susac syndrome. With random hexamers, reverse transcription was performed on roughly 0.5 to 1 ug of RNA. TCRdb redid the calling of the immunoSEQ multiplex PCR reads with MiXCR, one entry per CDR3 protein. This sample has about 200,000 distinct CDR3 sequences; 95% occur once, and the top ten carry roughly 0.1%. Sequenced: CD4+ T cells from PBMCs. These receptor sequences come from a human donor in good health.

CDR3 sequence (DNA): TGCAGCATCGACGGCACAGATACGCAGTATTTT. Its translation is CSIDGTDTQYF. The V call is TRBV20-1, the J call TRBJ2-3; D not certain. CDR1 DFQATT and CDR2 SNEGSKA come from the germline V gene (reference sequence). This CDR3 contains 11 residues.

The chain uses TRBV14 and TRBJ1-1; a possible D gene is TRBD1 (6 bases). CDR3 length: 15 residues. From germline, CDR1 is SGHDN and CDR2 FVKESK. V gave up 0 bases and J gave up 5 bases, with 13 bases separating them. This CDR3 is CASSQDDGGWTEAFF. The CDR3 DNA follows: TGTGCCAGCAGCCAAGACGACGGGGGCTGGACTGAAGCTTTCTTT. Variable domain in full (rest from reference TRBV14 and TRBJ1-1): EAGVTQFPSHSVIEKGQTVTLRCDPISGHDNLYWYRRVMGKEIKFLLHFVKESKQDESGMPNNRFLAERTGGTYSTLKVQPAELEDSGVYFCASSQDDGGWTEAFFGQGTRLTVV.

This chain links TRBV18 with TRBJ2-3; the D gene could be TRBD1 or TRBD2 (5 bases each). The V gene lost 2 bases and the J gene lost 4 bases, with 16 bases spanning the gap. The CDR3 loop spans 16 amino acids. Germline V gives CDR1 KGHSH, CDR2 LQKENI. Here the CDR3 reads CASSPWDRAIPDTQYF. The DNA of the CDR3 is TGTGCCAGCTCACCATGGGACCGAGCGATCCCAGATACGCAGTATTTT. The full variable domain, rest sourced from reference TRBV18 and TRBJ2-3, is NAGVMQNPRHLVRRRGQEARLRCSPMKGHSHVYWYRQLPEEGLKFMVYLQKENIIDESGMPKERFSAEFPKEGPSILRIQQVVRGDSAAYFCASSPWDRAIPDTQYFGPGTRLTVL.

This clonotype was seen once. The rearrangement links TRBV3-1 to TRBJ2-5; D gene unclear. V lost 4 bases to trimming and J lost 2 bases, with 8 bases between them. CDR3 length: 13 amino acids. Per the germline V gene, CDR1 is LGHDT and CDR2 is YNNKEL (reference sequence). The CDR3 DNA is TGTGCCAGCAGCCCGGTGGGGCAAGAGACCCAGTACTTC. Protein sequence: CASSPVGQETQYF.

The chain recombines TRBV20-1 with TRBJ1-4; unclear D gene. Trimming removed 5 bases from V and 7 bases from J, with 20 bases in between. There are 15 residues in the CDR3. Germline CDR1 DFQATT, CDR2 SNEGSKA (reference sequence). The DNA of the CDR3 is TGCAGTGCTCTCCCGGACCCCGTGCGGGGTGAAAAACTGTTTTTT. Translating gives CSALPDPVRGEKLFF.

The CDR3 protein is CASSLSGYAYEQYV. The CDR3 coding sequence is TGTGCCAGCAGCCTGAGCGGGTATGCCTACGAGCAGTACGTC. The chain couples TRBV14 to TRBJ2-7, with D possibly matching TRBD2 (6 bases). Germline V CDR1 and CDR2: SGHDN, FVKESK. The V end lost 4 bases, the J end lost 2 bases, and 12 bases lay between the germline ends. The CDR3 is made up of 14 amino acids.

V and J are TRBV20-1 and TRBJ2-1; D is possibly TRBD2 (6 bases). This CDR3 region has 16 residues. The germline CDR1 and CDR2 sequences are DFQATT and SNEGSKA (reference sequence). The V and J ends lost 0 bases and 0 bases respectively, with 12 bases between them. DNA for the CDR3: TGCAGTGCTAGAGATTTTTCCGGGAGCTCCTACAATGAGCAGTTCTTC. Protein: CSARDFSGSSYNEQFF.

This rearrangement joins TRBV3-1 to TRBJ1-2, with D possibly matching TRBD1 (6 bases). V lost 4 bases and J 3 bases, leaving 15 bases between the germline ends. From germline, CDR1 is LGHDT and CDR2 YNNKEL (reference sequence). The CDR3 has 15 amino acids. The CDR3 bases are TGTGCCAGCAGCCCGGGCGACAGGCGGGACTATGGCTACACCTTC. Its protein product is CASSPGDRRDYGYTF.

This chain links TRBV15 with TRBJ2-5; D may be TRBD2 (8 bases). The V gene lost 1 base and the J gene lost 0 bases, with 15 bases spanning the gap. This CDR3 has 17 residues. Germline V gene lookup returns CDR1 LNHNV and CDR2 YYDKDF (reference sequence). CDR3 region: CATSRGGLGQDQETQYF. In DNA form, the CDR3 reads TGTGCCACCAGCAGAGGGGGACTAGGACAGGACCAAGAGACCCAGTACTTC.

V is TRBV7-9 and J is TRBJ2-6; 10 bases are a match to TRBD1. This CDR3 is 19 amino acids long. Germline V gene data show CDR1 as SEHNR and CDR2 as FQNEAQ (reference sequence). With V trimmed by 4 bases and J by 0 bases, 9 bases remained unmatched. This CDR3 reads CASSSIPGQGNSGANVLTF. As DNA, the CDR3 is TGTGCCAGCAGCTCAATACCGGGACAGGGGAACTCTGGGGCCAACGTCCTGACTTTC.

The rearrangement joins TRBV5-4 to TRBJ1-1; D call uncertain. The V gene's germline CDR1 is SGHNT and CDR2 YYREEE (reference sequence). The V and J ends lost 4 bases and 5 bases respectively, with 12 bases between them. The length of the CDR3 is 13 residues. In DNA form, the CDR3 reads TGTGCCAGCAGCCCAGGACCAGGTACTGAAGCTTTCTTT. Translation: CASSPGPGTEAFF.

The chain employs TRBV28 and TRBJ2-7; D is unclear. The ends were cut back, 5 bases at V and 0 bases at J, with 11 bases in the middle. The CDR3 is 14 residues long. Germline V CDR1 and CDR2: MDHEN, SYDVKM. CDR3 in DNA: TGTGCCAGCAGTCGCCCTGGTCTCTCCTACGAGCAGTACGTC. Its translation is CASSRPGLSYEQYV.

This clonotype was observed a few times. CDR3 amino acids: CSVGWGNTEAFF. CDR3 nucleotides: TGCAGCGTTGGTTGGGGGAACACTGAAGCTTTCTTT. The V gene is TRBV29-1, the J gene TRBJ1-1; D gene ambiguous. The CDR3 is made up of 12 amino acids. V lost 4 bases to trimming and J lost 1 base, with 7 bases between them. Germline CDR1 and CDR2: SQVTM and ANQGSEA.

J is TRBJ2-6 and V is TRBV30, with D hard to call. V lost 2 bases and J 2 bases, leaving 10 bases between the germline ends. There are 15 residues in the CDR3. The germline CDR1 and CDR2 sequences are GTSNPN and SVGIG (reference sequence). For the CDR3, the DNA is TGTGCCTGGAGTTTCCAAATAGCTGGGGCCAACGTCCTGACTTTC. Its translation is CAWSFQIAGANVLTF.

The chain has TRBV12-3 or TRBV12-4 and TRBJ1-5; 7 bases map to TRBD1. Germline trimming cut 2 bases from V and 7 bases from J; bases unmatched to any gene: 5. The CDR3 length is 14 residues. In DNA, the CDR3 is TGTGCCAGCAGTTTAAGTCAGGGGGGGCAGCCCCAGCATTTT. This translates into CASSLSQGGQPQHF.

This clonotype was detected only a few times. J is TRBJ2-7 and V is TRBV20-1, with TRBD1 matching over 8 bases. The germline gives CDR1 DFQATT, CDR2 SNEGSKA (reference sequence). The CDR3 covers 14 residues. J gave up 3 bases and V 5 bases, and 9 bases lay outside the gene matches. CDR3 loop: CSAETGQGFYEQYV. CDR3 nucleotide sequence: TGCAGTGCTGAAACTGGACAGGGATTCTACGAGCAGTACGTC.

This chain joins TRBV29-1 and TRBJ2-1; D is undetermined. Germline CDR1 and CDR2: SQVTM and ANQGSEA. The CDR3 loop spans 13 amino acids. V dropped 1 base and J dropped 6 bases, with 10 bases sitting between them. The CDR3 nucleotides are TGCAGCGTTGAAGGGCCTGGGCTCAATGAGCAGTTCTTC. It is translated as CSVEGPGLNEQFF.

V and J are TRBV6-6 and TRBJ2-1, with D possibly being TRBD2 (6 bases). Per germline, CDR1 MNHNY and CDR2 SVGAGI (reference sequence). The CDR3 loop spans 14 amino acids. Trimming pared 10 bases from V and 1 base from J, leaving 14 bases between. The CDR3 bases are TGTGCCATCAGAGGAGGGGCATCCTACAATGAGCAGTTCTTC. Its translation: CAIRGGASYNEQFF.

The V call is TRBV4-1, the J call TRBJ2-7; D is possibly TRBD1 or TRBD2 (6 bases each). Trimming shortened V by 0 bases and J by 6 bases, and 12 bases separated the two germline ends. Germline V gene data show CDR1 as MGHRA and CDR2 as YSYEKL. CDR3 length: 14 residues. In nucleotides, the CDR3 is TGCGCCAGCAGCCAAGATAGGGGGGCCACCGAGCAGTACGTC. This codes for CASSQDRGATEQYV.

The V call is TRBV3-1, the J call TRBJ2-3; no clear D. The CDR3 runs 13 residues. In germline, CDR1 is LGHDT, CDR2 YNNKEL (reference sequence). V gave up 3 bases and J gave up 1 base, with 5 bases separating them. The CDR3 sequence: CASSHVRTDTQYF. As DNA, the CDR3 is TGTGCCAGCAGCCACGTACGCACAGATACGCAGTATTTT.

V gene TRBV18 combines with J gene TRBJ2-7; D gene unclear. Per the germline V gene, CDR1 is KGHSH and CDR2 is LQKENI. Trimming shortened V by 2 bases and J by 2 bases, and 13 bases separated the two germline ends. This CDR3 has 15 residues. For the CDR3, the DNA is TGTGCCAGCTCACCAAACGCAGATATCCCCTACGAGCAGTACTTC. The encoded protein is CASSPNADIPYEQYF.

This chain joins TRBV23-1 and TRBJ1-3; D is unresolved. TRBV23-1 is sorted into the ORF group, with uncertain function. Trimming shortened V by 0 bases and J by 4 bases, and 13 bases separated the two germline ends. CDR3 size: 16 residues. CDR3 in DNA: TGCGCCAGCAGTCAATCCCTGACCGATCGCGGAAACACCATATATTTT. Amino acid sequence: CASSQSLTDRGNTIYF.

The chain carries TRBV20-1 and TRBJ1-1; TRBD1 aligns across 7 bases. V gave up 6 bases and J gave up 1 base; unmatched junction bases: 5. This CDR3 region has 13 residues. Germline CDR1 DFQATT, CDR2 SNEGSKA (reference sequence). The CDR3 region is CSARGGANTEAFF. CDR3 in DNA: TGCAGTGCCAGGGGGGGAGCGAACACTGAAGCTTTCTTT.

The chain links TRBV30 to TRBJ1-2; perhaps TRBD1 as D (5 bases). V lost 3 bases and J 5 bases, leaving 13 bases between the germline ends. The CDR3 loop spans 13 amino acids. The germline V gene has CDR1 GTSNPN and CDR2 SVGIG (reference sequence). The CDR3 region has the DNA TGTGCCTGGAGCGCAGGGCGTTCATATGGCTACACCTTC. Protein: CAWSAGRSYGYTF. Looking up the rest from reference TRBV30 and TRBJ1-2 gives the full variable domain: SQTIHQWPATLVQPVGSPLSLECTVEGTSNPNLYWYRQAAGRGLQLLFYSVGIGQISSEVPQNLSASRPQDRQFILSSKKLLLSDSGFYLCAWSAGRSYGYTFGSGTRLTVV.

CDR3 in DNA: TGTGCCAGTAGTAGGGAGGATAGCGGGATGACTGAGCAGTTCTTC. Protein sequence: CASSREDSGMTEQFF. The V gene is TRBV19, the J gene TRBJ2-1; the match to TRBD2 covers 8 bases. Germline lookup yields CDR1 LNHDA and CDR2 SQIVND (reference sequence). J was trimmed by 9 bases and V by 4 bases; bases with no gene match: 11. The CDR3 has 15 residues.

The CDR3 nucleotides are TGTGCCACCAGTGATTTACGCGAGCAGTACTTC. Translation: CATSDLREQYF. This chain connects TRBV24-1 to TRBJ2-7, with D hard to call. CDR1 KGHDR and CDR2 SFDVKD come from the germline V gene. Trimming took off 1 base at V and 6 bases at J, with 3 bases between the two ends. There are 11 residues in the CDR3.

V gene TRBV18 combines with J gene TRBJ2-6; D not certain. Germline V gene sequence: CDR1 KGHSH, CDR2 LQKENI. The CDR3 length is 13 residues. The V end was cut by 6 bases, the J end by 2 bases, with 5 bases between. The CDR3 DNA reads TGTGCCAGCTCGAAACCTGGGGCCAACGTCCTGACTTTC. Residues: CASSKPGANVLTF. Full variable domain (remainder filled in from reference TRBV18 and TRBJ2-6): NAGVMQNPRHLVRRRGQEARLRCSPMKGHSHVYWYRQLPEEGLKFMVYLQKENIIDESGMPKERFSAEFPKEGPSILRIQQVVRGDSAAYFCASSKPGANVLTFGAGSRLTVL.

This clonotype is a singleton in its sample. The chain recombines TRBV5-1 with TRBJ1-2; possibly TRBD1 for D (5 bases). Between the trimmed V and J ends, which lost 6 bases and 2 bases, there was a span of 11 bases. This CDR3 is 13 amino acids long. Germline V gene sequence: CDR1 SGHRS, CDR2 YFSETQ. CDR3 sequence: CASKNRDNYGYTF. CDR3 bases: TGCGCCAGCAAGAATCGGGACAACTATGGCTACACCTTC.

The V gene is TRBV11-2, the J gene TRBJ1-2; D is perhaps TRBD1 (5 bases). The ends were cut back, 5 bases at V and 5 bases at J, with 15 bases in the middle. CDR1 is SGHAT, CDR2 FQNNGV, per germline. This CDR3 is built from 14 residues. The CDR3 spells CASSRPRGTYGYTF. CDR3 nucleotides: TGTGCCAGCAGCCGCCCCAGAGGGACTTATGGCTACACCTTC.

The gene calls are TRBV20-1 and TRBJ1-3, with D unresolved. The CDR3 runs 13 residues. Trimming took off 2 bases at V and 0 bases at J, with 5 bases between the two ends. Germline V gene data show CDR1 as DFQATT and CDR2 as SNEGSKA (reference sequence). The CDR3 sequence is CSARQPSGNTIYF. In nucleotides, the CDR3 is TGCAGTGCTAGACAACCCTCTGGAAACACCATATATTTT.

This clonotype was counted once. V usage is TRBV12-3 or TRBV12-4 and J usage is TRBJ1-2; possible D gene TRBD1, 5 bases. V was cut by 7 bases and J by 3 bases, with 15 bases left in between. This CDR3 region has 14 residues. The CDR3 bases are TGTGCCAGCACCTCCTCAGGGAATTACTATGGCTACACCTTC. Amino acids: CASTSSGNYYGYTF.

The CDR3 region has the DNA TGCAGCGTAGAGACCGGGGTGCAAGGATGGGATACGCAGTATTTT. This gives the protein CSVETGVQGWDTQYF. The genes are TRBV29-1 and TRBJ2-3; D is perhaps TRBD2 (5 bases). CDR3 length equals 15 residues. Deletions cut 6 bases from V and 6 bases from J, with 22 bases between. The germline CDR1 and CDR2 sequences are SQVTM and ANQGSEA.